Listed here are 21 T cell receptor beta chains from one sample, sequenced in a study of shared clonotypes between healthy human individuals. Produced via immunoSEQ multiplex PCR; TCRdb's table is partial and in-frame only. Of about 2.4 million clones listed, more than 80% were seen once; the top ten hold about 0.13%. Sample: naive CD4+ T cells sorted from blood. Subset defined: CD45RA+ positively selected. These receptors were taken from a young man in good health.

The rearrangement joins TRBV7-2 to TRBJ2-7; tentative D call: TRBD1 (5 bases). Germline loops: CDR1 SGHTA, CDR2 FQGNSA. The CDR3 has 13 amino acids. Between the trimmed V and J ends, which lost 5 bases and 3 bases, there was a span of 11 bases. CDR3 nucleotides: TGTGCCAGCAGCGAAGGACACATCTACGAGCAGTACTTC. It yields the protein CASSEGHIYEQYF.

The rearrangement links TRBV27 to TRBJ2-3; 7 nucleotides line up with TRBD2. Germline V gene sequence: CDR1 MNHEY, CDR2 SMNVEV (reference sequence). There are 16 residues in the CDR3. V was pared by 3 bases and J by 2 bases, with 8 bases of the junction left unmatched. CDR3 in DNA: TGTGCCAGCAGTTTCTACCGCGGGGGATACACAGATACGCAGTATTTT. Its translation is CASSFYRGGYTDTQYF.

The chain carries TRBV28 and TRBJ2-5; 7 bases fit TRBD1. This CDR3 is built from 18 residues. With 5 bases clipped from V and 4 bases from J, the junction kept 19 bases outside the gene matches. Germline V gene lookup returns CDR1 MDHEN and CDR2 SYDVKM. This chain's CDR3 is CASSPPGQIFWQVETQYF. In DNA form, the CDR3 reads TGTGCCAGCAGTCCCCCGGGACAGATCTTTTGGCAAGTAGAGACCCAGTACTTC. Using reference TRBV28 and TRBJ2-5 for the parts outside the CDR3, the full variable domain is DVKVTQSSRYLVKRTGEKVFLECVQDMDHENMFWYRQDPGLGLRLIYFSYDVKMKEKGDIPEGYSVSREKKERFSLILESASTNQTSMYLCASSPPGQIFWQVETQYFGPGTRLLVL.

The rearrangement links TRBV6-6 to TRBJ2-3, with D unresolved. The germline V and J ends were trimmed by 2 bases and 7 bases, with 19 bases remaining between them. Germline V CDR1 and CDR2: MNHNY, SVGAGI (reference sequence). The CDR3 length is 16 residues. CDR3 DNA: TGTGCCAGCAGTTACCCCTCCCGCGAGGCCCCCCATACGCAGTATTTT. Translation: CASSYPSREAPHTQYF.

This clone was seen a single time. The chain joins TRBV25-1 to TRBJ2-2, with D unresolved. The CDR3 has 16 residues. Trimming pared 2 bases from V and 0 bases from J, leaving 10 bases between. Germline CDR1 is MGHDK and CDR2 is SYGVNS. CDR3 protein: CASSEVGPTNTGELFF. CDR3 bases: TGTGCCAGCAGTGAAGTTGGGCCGACGAACACCGGGGAGCTGTTTTTT.

Comments on this clone: The junction differs from germline at one of its ends, possibly a read error. J is TRBJ2-4 and V is TRBV10-3, with unresolved D. Per the germline V gene, CDR1 is ENHRY and CDR2 is SYGVKD. The CDR3 has 13 amino acids. CDR3: CASSAHPENIQYF. For the CDR3, the DNA is TGTGCCAGCAGTGCACACCCAGAAAACATTCAGTACTTC.

This chain joins TRBV7-9 and TRBJ1-2; tentatively, D is TRBD1 (5 bases). Looked up from germline, CDR1 is SEHNR and CDR2 is FQNEAQ (reference sequence). There are 15 residues in the CDR3. Trimming removed 4 bases at V and 2 bases at J, with 14 bases between. The chain's CDR3 is CASSSSLTDNYGYTF. CDR3 bases: TGTGCCAGCAGCTCAAGCTTGACAGACAACTATGGCTACACCTTC.

The count of this clone is one. The V call is TRBV2, the J call TRBJ2-2; D unclear. The CDR3 loop spans 15 amino acids. V lost 2 bases to trimming and J lost 8 bases, with 15 bases between them. From germline, CDR1 is SNHLY and CDR2 FYNNEI. In DNA form, the CDR3 reads TGTGCCAGCAGTGAACTCAGCACCTCAAGAGGGGAGCTGTTTTTT. It translates to CASSELSTSRGELFF.

The chain couples TRBV5-6 to TRBJ2-3; D could derive from TRBD1 or TRBD2 (6 bases each). Germline lookup yields CDR1 SGHDT and CDR2 YYEEEE. This CDR3 is 15 amino acids long. V shed 2 bases and J shed 2 bases, with 12 bases lying between them. The CDR3 loop is CASSFLWGATDTQYF. The CDR3 DNA follows: TGTGCCAGCAGCTTTTTGTGGGGGGCCACAGATACGCAGTATTTT.

The V and J genes are TRBV11-3 and TRBJ1-6; 7 positions agree with TRBD1. The CDR3 covers 15 residues. Germline values: CDR1 SGHNT, CDR2 YENEEA. Losses at the gene ends were 5 bases for V and 4 bases for J; bases not matched to a gene: 5. The CDR3, as DNA: TGTGCCAGCAGCCCACAGGGGAGGTATAATTCACCCCTCCACTTT. The encoded protein is CASSPQGRYNSPLHF.

The chain carries TRBV19 and TRBJ2-5; D may correspond to TRBD1 or TRBD2 (5 bases each). This CDR3 has 13 residues. Germline CDR1 reads LNHDA; CDR2 reads SQIVND (reference sequence). In DNA, the CDR3 is TGTGCTTCAGGCGGAGGTGAGGGGGAGACCCAGTACTTC. Translating it yields CASGGGEGETQYF.

The V and J genes are TRBV11-3 and TRBJ2-2; no clear D gene. V was trimmed by 1 base and J by 8 bases, leaving 17 bases between them. CDR1 SGHNT and CDR2 YENEEA come from the germline V gene. CDR3 length: 16 residues. The CDR3 bases are TGTGCCAGCAGCTTAGCCCCCGGACGAAGCACAGGGGAGCTGTTTTTT. Encoded protein: CASSLAPGRSTGELFF.

This clone was found once. This chain links TRBV28 with TRBJ1-1; possibly TRBD1 for D (5 bases). CDR3 length: 18 residues. V gave up 3 bases and J gave up 5 bases, with 25 bases separating them. Germline values: CDR1 MDHEN, CDR2 SYDVKM. As DNA, the CDR3 is TGTGCCAGCAGTTTCTACCGTGGTGCGGGGGGTCATTGGACTGAAGCTTTCTTT. Translation: CASSFYRGAGGHWTEAFF.

This chain uses TRBV5-5 with TRBJ1-1, with D tentatively TRBD1 (6 bases). The CDR3 runs to 15 residues. Trimming took off 3 bases at V and 0 bases at J, with 12 bases between the two ends. Germline V CDR1 and CDR2: SGHKS, YYEKEE (reference sequence). CDR3 in amino acids: CASSSLQGLNTEAFF. CDR3 bases: TGTGCCAGCAGCTCCCTACAGGGATTGAACACTGAAGCTTTCTTT.

This clone appeared once. This rearrangement joins TRBV7-3 to TRBJ2-2; D is undetermined. Germline CDR1 and CDR2: SGHTA and FQGTGA. The CDR3 is 15 amino acids. The V end was cut by 4 bases, the J end by 0 bases, with 9 bases between. The CDR3 region is CASSSAGSNTGELFF. CDR3 nucleotides: TGTGCCAGCAGCTCCGCAGGCTCGAACACCGGGGAGCTGTTTTTT.

This chain uses TRBV5-1 with TRBJ2-5; 12 bases map to TRBD2. The V gene end was trimmed by 4 bases and the J gene end by 2 bases; junction bases not matched to a gene: 3. The CDR3 loop spans 15 amino acids. The V gene's germline CDR1 is SGHRS and CDR2 YFSETQ. The CDR3 region has the DNA TGCGCCAGCAGCCAAGGACTAGCGGGGCAAGAGACCCAGTACTTC. It translates to CASSQGLAGQETQYF.

The rearrangement joins TRBV18 to TRBJ2-7; TRBD1 is a possible D gene (6 bases). The CDR3 has 13 residues. Germline lookup yields CDR1 KGHSH and CDR2 LQKENI. Trimming cost V 3 bases and J 2 bases, with 8 bases left between them. For the CDR3, the DNA is TGTGCCAGCTCACCGGGACACCCCTACGAGCAGTACTTC. It is translated as CASSPGHPYEQYF.

This clone was recorded once. The V call is TRBV6-5, the J call TRBJ2-3; D is uncertain. Between the trimmed V and J ends, which lost 0 bases and 6 bases, there was a span of 16 bases. The V gene's germline CDR1 is MNHEY and CDR2 SVGAGI. CDR3 size: 16 residues. The CDR3 DNA reads as TGTGCCAGCAGTTACTCAATTGTACCCCAAGTGGATACGCAGTATTTT. Protein: CASSYSIVPQVDTQYF.

The chain uses TRBV7-9 and TRBJ2-1; TRBD2 matches 12 bases. Germline V gene data show CDR1 as SEHNR and CDR2 as FQNEAQ (reference sequence). J lost 9 bases, V lost 1 base, and 10 bases had no gene match. The length of the CDR3 is 17 residues. CDR3 sequence: CASSLELGTSGRTEQFF. In DNA, the CDR3 is TGTGCCAGCAGCTTAGAGTTAGGGACTAGCGGGCGGACTGAGCAGTTCTTC.

The chain joins TRBV7-2 to TRBJ1-1; D ambiguous. CDR3 length: 15 amino acids. From germline, CDR1 is SGHTA and CDR2 FQGNSA. The germline V and J ends were trimmed by 4 bases and 5 bases, with 17 bases remaining between them. CDR3 in amino acids: CASSSHIVQGTEAFF. In DNA form, the CDR3 reads TGTGCCAGCAGCTCACACATAGTACAAGGGACTGAAGCTTTCTTT.

This clone was seen more than once but under ten times. V and J are TRBV30 and TRBJ1-5, with TRBD1 as a possible D gene (5 bases). Germline values: CDR1 GTSNPN, CDR2 SVGIG (reference sequence). V was shortened by 5 bases and J by 2 bases, with 10 bases between the two germline ends. The CDR3 loop spans 13 amino acids. The CDR3 loop is CAWDSSGNQPQHF. CDR3 DNA: TGTGCCTGGGACAGTAGTGGCAATCAGCCCCAGCATTTT.